This T cell receptor beta chain was sequenced for a study of cytomegalovirus exposure and HLA in healthy donors. Overall study findings and caveats: Data from an earlier analysis indicated that most TCR beta V segments were productive either about 87% or about 30% of the time.

Concerning this clone itself: Antigen unknown.

The CDR3 sequence is 16 residues long. CDR1 and CDR2 (germline): SGHKS, YYEKEE (reference sequence). J was trimmed by 4 bases and V by 2 bases; bases with no gene match: 8. The PCR ran on 60 Vbeta and 13 Jbeta primers. The table came from immunoSEQ multiplex PCR; TCRdb's copy has only in-frame clones and leaves some out. The sample carries under 200,000 clones, around 79% recorded once. Sequenced material: PBMCs. This receptor was taken from a male donor in good health and CMV-seropositive. J is TRBJ2-3 and V is TRBV5-5, with 9 bases aligning to TRBD1. In DNA, the CDR3 is TGTGCCAGCAGCTTAGGTGGGACAGGGTGGCCAGATACGCAGTATTTT. This codes for CASSLGGTGWPDTQYF.